The source of this T cell receptor (beta chain) is a study of cytomegalovirus exposure and HLA in healthy donors. Study-level findings and limits: Several top significant clusters appeared, in a later analysis, to be linked to common viral pathogens.

13 Jbeta primers and 60 Vbeta primers were used for the PCR. Profiling relied on immunoSEQ multiplex PCR, and the TCRdb table lists in-frame clones only, not all of them. The sample shows 80,000 to 130,000 clones, 65% to 75% of them seen only once. The CDR3 has 14 amino acids. CDR1 SGHAT and CDR2 FQNNGV come from the germline V gene. In the case of this clone: Its antigen is unidentified.

Sequences were obtained from PBMCs. The TCR originated in a woman in her late teens or twenties in good health and CMV-seropositive. The V gene is TRBV11-2, the J gene TRBJ2-5, with 10 bases identical to TRBD1. The DNA matches TRBJ2-7 better at its end, which makes the J call doubtful. DNA for the CDR3: TGTGCCAGCAGTCCCGGGACAGGGGCTGGCGAGCAGTACTTC. Encoded protein: CASSPGTGAGEQYF.